A selection of T cell receptor beta chains follows, all from one sample in a study of beta chain features in type 1 diabetes. Measured with immunoSEQ multiplex PCR; TCRdb has only the in-frame clones, and not every one. The data show almost 250,000 clones, with approximately 14% seen just once and approximately 0.024% held by the top ten. Sequencing used naive CD4+ T cells from blood. These receptors were collected from a woman aged 40-49 years in good health. CDR3s include the opening cysteine and the closing phenylalanine or tryptophan. The D gene is left open where the match is weak. Not all rows give a size; the values are once, few, many and, for expanded clones, a class.

>few|TRBJ2-7|TRBV5-6|-
TGTGCCAGCAGCACCGGACTGGAGAGGGACGAGCAGTACTTC
CASSTGLERDEQYF
>-|TRBJ1-1|TRBV14|TRBD1
TGTGCCAGCAGCCAAGGAATGACAGGGGGTGAAGCTTTCTTT
CASSQGMTGGEAFF
>-|TRBJ2-5|TRBV1|-
TGCACCAGCAGCCAAGAGGCGAATAGCGGGTGGTTGGGAACCCAGTACTTC
CTSSQEANSGWLGTQYF
>few|TRBJ2-1|TRBV21-1|-
TGTGCCAGCAGCATACCACACCCACTAGCGGGGGCCGGGGATGAGCAGTTCTTC
CASSIPHPLAGAGDEQFF
>-|TRBJ2-7|TRBV6-5|TRBD1
TGTGCCAGCAGTTACGATGGACAGGGCTACGAGCAGTACTTC
CASSYDGQGYEQYF
>few|TRBJ2-5|TRBV2|TRBD2
TGTGCCAGCAGTGCGGGGGGGTCCGAGACCCAGTACTTC
CASSAGGSETQYF
>few|TRBJ2-3|TRBV19|-
TGTGCCAGTACTGTCGGACAATCTTTATACACAGATACGCAGTATTTT
CASTVGQSLYTDTQYF
>few|TRBJ1-1|TRBV11-2|TRBD1
TGTGCCAGCAGCTTGGACAGGCTGATAGGAATGAACACTGAAGCTTTCTTT
CASSLDRLIGMNTEAFF
>-|TRBJ2-7|TRBV19|TRBD2
TGTGCCAGTTCGGGTTTAGCGGGGGACGCCTACGAGCAGTACTTC
CASSGLAGDAYEQYF
>few|TRBJ1-3|TRBV7-2|-
TGTGCCAGCAGCTTAGGGGCAGGGAACGCCATATATTTT
CASSLGAGNAIYF
>few|TRBJ2-2|TRBV9|TRBD1
TGTGCCAGCACCTCCCTAGGGACAGGGAGTTTCGCCGGGGAGCTGTTTTTT
CASTSLGTGSFAGELFF
>-|TRBJ2-1|TRBV19|TRBD1
TGTGCCAGTAGTACGGGGGACAGGGTGGCTGAGCAGTTCTTC
CASSTGDRVAEQFF
>-|TRBJ2-5|TRBV18|-
TGTGCCAGCTCACCACTCGGCGGGAATCAAGAGACCCAGTACTTC
CASSPLGGNQETQYF
>few|TRBJ1-2|TRBV28|-
TGTGCCAGCAGCCCAGGGCGGGGGGCTCCCAACTATGGCTACACCTTC
CASSPGRGAPNYGYTF
>few|TRBJ1-2|TRBV7-9|-
TGTGCCAGCAGCGTACTACAGGGATCGGTCTACACCTTC
CASSVLQGSVYTF
>-|TRBJ2-3|TRBV7-8|TRBD2
TGTGCCAGCAGCTTAGGTTCCCTAGCGGGTACCACAGATACGCAGTATTTT
CASSLGSLAGTTDTQYF
>few|TRBJ1-2|TRBV19|TRBD1
TGTGCCAGTAGTATTACCGGGACAGGGGAAATGAGCTTC
CASSITGTGEMSF